Below, 25 T cell receptor beta chains from the same sample are listed, as sequenced in a study of blood T cell repertoires in COVID-19. Measured with immunoSEQ multiplex PCR; TCRdb has only the in-frame clones, and not every one. This table holds some 320,000 clones, around 87% found once. Sequencing was carried out using peripheral blood. The receptors were sampled from a woman in her 50s who had recovered from COVID-19.

The gene calls are TRBV3-1 (or the pseudogene TRBV3-2) and TRBJ2-5, with TRBD2 matching over 8 bases. The CDR3 runs to 15 residues. Germline values: CDR1 LGHDT, CDR2 YNNKEL (reference sequence). The trim removed 2 bases at V and 9 bases at J, leaving 11 bases unmatched. CDR3 loop: CASSQTSGGLVAQYF. The DNA of the CDR3 is TGTGCCAGCAGCCAAACTAGCGGAGGGCTTGTGGCCCAGTACTTC.

The table lists this clone with a few counts. This chain uses TRBV7-9 with TRBJ1-1, with D hard to call. Germline V gene data show CDR1 as SEHNR and CDR2 as FQNEAQ (reference sequence). This CDR3 contains 12 residues. Trimming took off 1 base at V and 4 bases at J, with 4 bases between the two ends. The CDR3 sequence is CASSLVSTEAFF. The CDR3 DNA reads TGTGCCAGCAGCTTAGTTAGCACTGAAGCTTTCTTT.

This CDR3 is CSVADRVYGYTF. The CDR3 DNA sequence: TGCAGCGTTGCCGACAGGGTTTATGGCTACACCTTC. The chain carries TRBV29-1 and TRBJ1-2; 7 nucleotides match TRBD1. V gave up 4 bases and J gave up 5 bases; unmatched junction bases: 4. This CDR3 comprises 12 residues. Looked up from germline, CDR1 is SQVTM and CDR2 is ANQGSEA. The variable domain in full, completed from reference TRBV29-1 and TRBJ1-2, reads SAVISQKPSRDICQRGTSLTIQCQVDSQVTMMFWYRQQPGQSLTLIATANQGSEATYESGFVIDKFPISRPNLTFSTLTVSNMSPEDSSIYLCSVADRVYGYTFGSGTRLTVV.

The chain links TRBV18 to TRBJ1-5, with TRBD1 matching 8 bases. Germline CDR1 is KGHSH and CDR2 is LQKENI. The V gene end was trimmed by 2 bases and the J gene end by 6 bases; junction bases not matched to a gene: 6. The CDR3 loop spans 15 amino acids. The CDR3 DNA follows: TGTGCCAGCTCACCAATGGGCCAGGGGGCTCAGCCCCAGCATTTT. Encoded protein: CASSPMGQGAQPQHF.

This sequence joins TRBV7-6 and TRBJ2-7; D possibly corresponds to TRBD1 (6 bases). The CDR3 totals 16 residues. The germline V gene encodes CDR1 SGHVS and CDR2 FNYEAQ. V was pared by 1 base and J by 4 bases, with 17 bases between. The DNA of the CDR3 is TGTGCCAGCAGCTTAGGCCCGGTTACAGGGCTATACGAGCAGTACTTC. This encodes CASSLGPVTGLYEQYF.

The chain joins TRBV7-8 to TRBJ1-5; no reliable D call. The length of the CDR3 is 16 residues. Germline V gene lookup returns CDR1 SGHVS and CDR2 FQNEAQ. Trimming removed 2 bases at V and 7 bases at J, with 18 bases between. In DNA, the CDR3 is TGTGCCAGCAGCTTAAATAGGTCTCGGGGAGGGCAGCCCCAGCATTTT. Translating it yields CASSLNRSRGGQPQHF.

V is TRBV7-2 and J is TRBJ1-2, with 8 nucleotides matching TRBD1. Unmatched junction bases numbered 11, after V lost 2 bases and J lost 3 bases. This CDR3 comprises 17 residues. Germline CDR1 is SGHTA and CDR2 is FQGNSA. The CDR3 spells CASSLTSWQGAYYGYTF. The DNA for the CDR3 is TGTGCCAGCAGCTTAACATCCTGGCAGGGGGCGTACTATGGCTACACCTTC.

The chain couples TRBV6-2 or TRBV6-3 to TRBJ2-7, with D perhaps matching TRBD1 (5 bases). Germline CDR1 reads MNHEY; CDR2 reads SVGEGT. V lost 0 bases and J 6 bases, leaving 9 bases between the germline ends. The CDR3 is 13 residues long. CDR3 sequence (DNA): TGTGCCAGCAGTTACTCAGGACACTTCGAGCAGTACTTC. It codes for CASSYSGHFEQYF.

The CDR3 spells CAGRDGGLGYTF. Written as DNA, the CDR3 is TGTGCCGGCCGGGACGGAGGGTTAGGCTACACCTTC. The rearrangement uses TRBV30 and TRBJ1-2, with D tentatively TRBD1 (5 bases). Germline CDR1 and CDR2: GTSNPN and SVGIG (reference sequence). This CDR3 comprises 12 residues. Trimming left V 8 bases short and J 8 bases short, with 18 bases between.

The chain employs TRBV13 and TRBJ2-3; possibly TRBD2 for D (5 bases). Germline CDR1 and CDR2: PRHDT and FYEKMQ (reference sequence). CDR3 length equals 13 residues. Trimming cost V 7 bases and J 0 bases, with 8 bases left between them. The CDR3 protein is CASMDSSTDTQYF. Here the CDR3 DNA reads TGTGCCAGCATGGACTCTAGCACAGATACGCAGTATTTT.

CDR3 nucleotides: TGTGCCTGGACTAGGACAGGGGTCCACACTGAAGCTTTCTTT. The encoded protein is CAWTRTGVHTEAFF. The rearrangement uses TRBV30 and TRBJ1-1; 9 bases align to TRBD1. The CDR3 extends over 14 amino acids. J lost 3 bases, V lost 4 bases, and 6 bases had no gene match. Per the germline V gene, CDR1 is GTSNPN and CDR2 is SVGIG (reference sequence).

This chain uses TRBV9 with TRBJ2-3; 7 bases match TRBD1. CDR1 and CDR2 (germline): SGDLS, YYNGEE. The CDR3 is made up of 16 amino acids. V lost 0 bases to trimming and J lost 0 bases; unmatched junction nucleotides: 4. Here the CDR3 DNA reads TGTGCCAGCAGCGTAGGAGGGGGCTTTAGCACAGATACGCAGTATTTT. Amino acid sequence: CASSVGGGFSTDTQYF.

The rearrangement joins TRBV20-1 to TRBJ1-4; weak D call: TRBD1 (5 bases). Germline loops: CDR1 DFQATT, CDR2 SNEGSKA (reference sequence). Trimming took off 3 bases at V and 8 bases at J, with 13 bases between the two ends. The CDR3 has 13 amino acids. CDR3 protein: CSASYAGVEKLFF. The CDR3 nucleotides read TGCAGTGCTAGTTACGCGGGGGTCGAAAAACTGTTTTTT.

The chain links TRBV7-2 to TRBJ1-4, with D possibly being TRBD1 (6 bases). V lost 6 bases and J lost 4, with 12 bases in between. The V gene's germline CDR1 is SGHTA and CDR2 FQGNSA. There are 14 residues in the CDR3. CDR3 residues: CASSTEQGNEKLFF. CDR3 coding DNA: TGTGCCAGCAGTACCGAACAGGGTAATGAAAAACTGTTTTTT.

The rearrangement uses TRBV21-1 and TRBJ1-5; the tabulated D call, TRBD1, remains unverified against the DNA. TRBV21-1 is termed a pseudogene. This CDR3 contains 16 residues. CDR3 region: CASSNPLRDRDQPQHF. The CDR3 nucleotides are TGTGCCAGCAGCAACCCTCTCCGGGACAGAGATCAGCCCCAGCATTTT.

J is TRBJ2-3 and V is TRBV4-3; 7 positions match TRBD2. This CDR3 region has 20 residues. The germline CDR1 and CDR2 sequences are LGHNA and YSLEER. The V segment lost 2 bases and the J segment 6 bases; nucleotides outside the gene matches: 23. The CDR3 here is CASSQRPQFRGGSVPDTQYF. CDR3 nucleotide sequence: TGCGCCAGCAGCCAAAGGCCCCAGTTTCGGGGCGGGAGCGTACCCGATACGCAGTATTTT.

The genes are TRBV7-9 and TRBJ2-1, with no clear D. V lost 1 base, J lost 9 bases, and 7 bases lay in between. The germline CDR1 and CDR2 sequences are SEHNR and FQNEAQ (reference sequence). The CDR3 is 12 residues long. Here the CDR3 DNA reads TGTGCCAGCAGCTTAGGGGCAGCTGAGCAGTTCTTC. It is translated as CASSLGAAEQFF.

For the CDR3, the DNA is TGTGCCAGCAGGGGTCAGGGGGCCCAACCCCGCTACGAGCAGTACTTC. Protein: CASRGQGAQPRYEQYF. V and J are TRBV28 and TRBJ2-7, with 8 bases matching TRBD1. The junction had 13 bases not matched to a gene; V was cut back by 6 bases and J by 3 bases. This CDR3 region has 16 residues. Per germline, CDR1 MDHEN and CDR2 SYDVKM.

The V and J genes are TRBV19 and TRBJ2-3; weak D call: TRBD2 (6 bases). The CDR3 extends over 10 amino acids. Trimming took 6 bases from V and 8 from J, leaving 6 bases between them. Germline V gene sequence: CDR1 LNHDA, CDR2 SQIVND (reference sequence). CDR3 nucleotide sequence: TGTGCCAGTAGCGGGGGTACGCAGTATTTT. Its protein product is CASSGGTQYF.

This chain connects TRBV7-2 to TRBJ1-6, with 7 bases aligning to TRBD1. V lost 5 bases to trimming and J lost 8 bases; unmatched junction nucleotides: 6. Germline V lookup: CDR1 SGHTA, CDR2 FQGNSA. This CDR3 has 14 amino acids. The CDR3 DNA follows: TGTGCCAGCAGCGCAAGAACAGGGGATTCACCCCTCCACTTT. Encoded protein: CASSARTGDSPLHF.

A word on this clone: The sample holds other DNA sequences that translate to the same CDR3. The CDR3 protein is CASSRTGYGYTF. As DNA, the CDR3 is TGTGCCAGCAGCCGTACAGGGTATGGCTACACCTTC. This chain joins TRBV28 and TRBJ1-2, with a possible D match to TRBD1 (6 bases). CDR1 is MDHEN and CDR2 is SYDVKM in the germline V gene. The CDR3 is made up of 12 amino acids. V was clipped by 6 bases and J by 5 bases, with 10 bases between them.

The CDR3 sequence: CASSPEVLAGTYEQYF. The CDR3 DNA follows: TGTGCCAGCAGCCCAGAAGTACTAGCGGGTACCTACGAGCAGTACTTC. This chain links TRBV7-6 with TRBJ2-7, with 9 nucleotides matching TRBD2. J gave up 2 bases and V 5 bases, and 10 bases lay outside the gene matches. CDR3 length equals 16 residues. Germline CDR1 is SGHVS and CDR2 is FNYEAQ.

V is TRBV24-1 and J is TRBJ2-2; D not certain. V was shortened by 2 bases and J by 6 bases, with 9 bases between the two germline ends. The CDR3 totals 14 residues. The germline gives CDR1 KGHDR, CDR2 SFDVKD. In DNA form, the CDR3 reads TGTGCCACCAGTGATTCCCTAGAGGCCGGGGAGCTGTTTTTT. Translation gives CATSDSLEAGELFF.

V and J are TRBV3-1 (or the pseudogene TRBV3-2) and TRBJ2-5, with TRBD2 as a possible D gene (6 bases). Trimming left V 4 bases short and J 2 bases short, with 8 bases between. This CDR3 region has 13 residues. CDR1 and CDR2 from the germline V gene are LGHDT and YNNKEL (reference sequence). The CDR3 sequence: CASSRGVQETQYF. CDR3 sequence (DNA): TGTGCCAGCAGCCGGGGGGTTCAAGAGACCCAGTACTTC.

The CDR3 protein is CASSPKTTGGNEQFF. The CDR3, as DNA: TGTGCCAGCAGTCCTAAAACGACAGGGGGCAATGAGCAGTTCTTC. This rearrangement joins TRBV27 to TRBJ2-1; the match to TRBD1 covers 9 bases. The trim removed 5 bases at V and 6 bases at J, leaving 8 bases unmatched. Germline V gene data show CDR1 as MNHEY and CDR2 as SMNVEV (reference sequence). CDR3 length: 15 amino acids.